This passage covers 12 T cell receptor beta chains from one sample sequenced in a study of CD8+CD57+ T cells in acquired aplastic anemia. CD8+CD57+ cell expansion had been shown by flow cytometry in patients chosen for sequencing. CDR3 and TCR beta VDJ profiling relied on a genomic DNA template. TCRdb recomputed calls from the reads with MiXCR, one row per CDR3 protein. The top ten hold about 2.4% of the sample, which has some 120,000 distinct CDR3 sequences, almost 40% seen once. Material for sequencing was sorted CD4+, CD8+, or CD8+CD57+ T cells (not recorded which) from PBMCs. The receptors derive from a human donor with aplastic anemia.

Notes on this clonotype: This may stem from a read error, because a much larger clone lies one nucleotide away. This chain connects TRBV5-5 to TRBJ2-5, with 10 bases identical to TRBD1. J gave up 0 bases and V 1 base, and 6 bases lay outside the gene matches. The length of the CDR3 is 17 residues. Germline-derived CDR1 and CDR2 are SGHKS and YYEKEE (reference sequence). The CDR3 loop is CASSLRTGGSHQETQYF. The DNA for the CDR3 is TGTGCCAGCAGCTTGCGGACAGGGGGGTCTCACCAAGAGACCCAGTACTTC.

This clonotype was counted many times. The chain is built from TRBV6-1 and TRBJ2-7; no reliable D call. Germline CDR1 is MNHNS and CDR2 is SASEGT. V was shortened by 6 bases and J by 4 bases, with 13 bases between the two germline ends. There are 13 residues in the CDR3. CDR3 sequence: CASRNGARYEQYV. Written as DNA, the CDR3 is TGTGCCAGCAGGAACGGAGCGAGGTACGAGCAGTACGTC.

In regard to this clonotype: A read error may be the cause here, since a much bigger clone is one base away. The CDR3 reads CASSYSQNTEAFF. CDR3 sequence (DNA): TGTGCCAGCAGTTACTCGCAGAACACTGAAGCTTTCTTT. The chain links TRBV6-5 to TRBJ1-1; D is uncertain. Germline CDR1 is MNHEY and CDR2 is SVGAGI. V lost 0 bases to trimming and J lost 1 base, with 3 bases between them. This CDR3 region has 13 residues.

The chain joins TRBV11-2 to TRBJ1-4, with 7 bases fitting TRBD1. This CDR3 is built from 15 residues. V was clipped by 0 bases and J by 5 bases; unmatched bases: 3. Germline CDR1 SGHAT, CDR2 FQNNGV. The CDR3 coding sequence is TGTGCCAGCAGCTTAGACTCGGGACAGAATGAAAAACTGTTTTTT. Its protein is CASSLDSGQNEKLFF.

In its sample, this clonotype was seen many times. CDR3 sequence (DNA): TGCAGTGCTAGACTAGCGACTAAGCTAGACAATGAGCAGTTCTTC. This translates into CSARLATKLDNEQFF. V and J are TRBV20-1 and TRBJ2-1; TRBD2 is a possible D gene (6 bases). This CDR3 has 15 residues. Germline V CDR1 and CDR2: DFQATT, SNEGSKA (reference sequence). Deletions cut 2 bases from V and 5 bases from J, with 16 bases between.

This clonotype was counted ten times or more. This chain links TRBV5-1 with TRBJ2-3; possibly TRBD1 or TRBD2 for D (5 bases each). CDR3 length: 13 amino acids. The V and J ends lost 7 bases and 2 bases respectively, with 11 bases between them. Germline assignment: CDR1 SGHRS and CDR2 YFSETQ. CDR3 sequence reads: CASQRDLTDTQYF. DNA of the CDR3: TGCGCCAGCCAGAGGGACCTCACAGATACGCAGTATTTT. Filled out from reference TRBV5-1 and TRBJ2-3, the complete variable domain reads KAGVTQTPRYLIKTRGQQVTLSCSPISGHRSVSWYQQTPGQGLQFLFEYFSETQRNKGNFPGRFSGRQFSNSRSEMNVSTLELGDSALYLCASQRDLTDTQYFGPGTRLTVL.

This clonotype was picked up many times. The rearrangement joins TRBV6-1 to TRBJ1-1; no firm D call. CDR1 MNHNS and CDR2 SASEGT come from the germline V gene. The CDR3 covers 13 residues. Trimming pared 6 bases from V and 6 bases from J, leaving 14 bases between. The CDR3 nucleotides are TGTGCCAGCAGAGGGATATTGGACGCTGAAGCTTTCTTT. Its translation: CASRGILDAEAFF.

This clonotype was seen a handful of times. The rearrangement joins TRBV4-3 to TRBJ2-7; 7 bases fit TRBD1. Germline V gene lookup returns CDR1 LGHNA and CDR2 YSLEER. CDR3 length: 15 residues. Losses at the gene ends were 1 base for V and 2 bases for J; bases not matched to a gene: 5. In nucleotides, the CDR3 is TGCGCCAGCAGCCAAGTGAAAGGGGGCGCCTACGAGCAGTACTTC. This codes for CASSQVKGGAYEQYF.

The table lists this clonotype with a few counts. The CDR3 reads CASSGHTGFDYGYTF. DNA of the CDR3: TGTGCCAGCAGTGGCCATACAGGGTTCGACTATGGCTACACCTTC. The chain links TRBV2 to TRBJ1-2, with D possibly matching TRBD1 (6 bases). Trimming removed 4 bases from V and 3 bases from J, with 15 bases in between. The CDR3 sequence is 15 residues long. Per germline, CDR1 SNHLY and CDR2 FYNNEI.

Many counts were recorded for this clonotype. The chain employs TRBV7-2 and TRBJ2-7; 8 nucleotides line up with TRBD2. CDR1 and CDR2 (germline): SGHTA, FQGNSA. V lost 10 bases, J lost 4 bases, and 9 bases stayed unmatched. This CDR3 has 13 residues. CDR3 region: CATTPRGGYEQYF. The DNA of the CDR3 is TGTGCCACGACCCCCCGGGGGGGATACGAGCAGTACTTC.

The chain carries TRBV19 and TRBJ1-2; TRBD1 matches 9 bases. Germline-derived CDR1 and CDR2 are LNHDA and SQIVND (reference sequence). The CDR3 consists of 15 residues. With V trimmed by 1 base and J by 0 bases, 0 bases remained unmatched. The CDR3 sequence is CASSIGTGANYGYTF. The DNA of the CDR3 is TGTGCCAGTAGTATAGGGACAGGGGCTAACTATGGCTACACCTTC.

This clonotype was counted ten times or more. The chain links TRBV4-1 to TRBJ1-1; a weak D match, TRBD1 (6 bases). The CDR3 extends over 14 amino acids. The germline CDR1 and CDR2 sequences are MGHRA and YSYEKL. The germline V and J ends were trimmed by 3 bases and 0 bases, with 8 bases remaining between them. The CDR3 DNA follows: TGCGCCAGCAGCCATTGGGACATGAACACTGAAGCTTTCTTT. Translating it yields CASSHWDMNTEAFF.